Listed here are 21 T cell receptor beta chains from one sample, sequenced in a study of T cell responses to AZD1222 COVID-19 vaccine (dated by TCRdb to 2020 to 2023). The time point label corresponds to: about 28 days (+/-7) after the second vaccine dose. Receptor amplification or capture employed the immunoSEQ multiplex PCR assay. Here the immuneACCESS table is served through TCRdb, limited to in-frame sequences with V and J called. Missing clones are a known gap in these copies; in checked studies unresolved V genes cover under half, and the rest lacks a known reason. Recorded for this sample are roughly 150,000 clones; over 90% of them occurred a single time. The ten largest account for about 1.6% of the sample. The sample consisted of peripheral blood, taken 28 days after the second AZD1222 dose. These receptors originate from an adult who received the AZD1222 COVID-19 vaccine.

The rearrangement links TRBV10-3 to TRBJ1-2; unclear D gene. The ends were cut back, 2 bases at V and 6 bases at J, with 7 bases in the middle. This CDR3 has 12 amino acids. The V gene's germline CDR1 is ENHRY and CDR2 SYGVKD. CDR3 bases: TGTGCCATCAGTGAGGGAACTGATGGCTACACCTTC. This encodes CAISEGTDGYTF.

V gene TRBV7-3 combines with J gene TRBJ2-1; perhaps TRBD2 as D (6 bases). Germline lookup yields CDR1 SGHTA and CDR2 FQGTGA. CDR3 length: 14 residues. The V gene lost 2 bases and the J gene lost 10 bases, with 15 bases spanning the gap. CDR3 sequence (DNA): TGTGCCAGCAGCTTACACGGGAGTCGTCACGAGCAGTTCTTC. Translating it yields CASSLHGSRHEQFF.

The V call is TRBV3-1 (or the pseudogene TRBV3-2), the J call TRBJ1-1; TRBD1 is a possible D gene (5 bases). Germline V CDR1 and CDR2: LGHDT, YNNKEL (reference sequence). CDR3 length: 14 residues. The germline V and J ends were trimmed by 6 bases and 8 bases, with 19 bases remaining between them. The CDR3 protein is CASSYGTPYLEAFF. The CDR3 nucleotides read TGTGCCAGCAGTTACGGGACTCCTTATCTGGAAGCTTTCTTT.

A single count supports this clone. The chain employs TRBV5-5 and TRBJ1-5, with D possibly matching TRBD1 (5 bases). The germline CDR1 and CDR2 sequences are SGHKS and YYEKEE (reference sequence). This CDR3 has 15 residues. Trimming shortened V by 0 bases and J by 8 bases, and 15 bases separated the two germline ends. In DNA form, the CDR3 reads TGTGCCAGCAGCTTGGGAGAAGACAGATCTAAGCCCCAGCATTTT. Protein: CASSLGEDRSKPQHF.

The CDR3 DNA reads as TGCGCCAGCAGCCAAACCTGGGGAAGGACCAGGCGGGGTGAAGCTTTCTTT. This encodes CASSQTWGRTRRGEAFF. This rearrangement joins TRBV4-1 to TRBJ1-1; no reliable D call. V was cut by 2 bases and J by 7 bases, with 23 bases left in between. This CDR3 is built from 17 residues. Germline CDR1 and CDR2: MGHRA and YSYEKL.

This CDR3 reads CAWSVTLNTEAFF. CDR3 sequence (DNA): TGTGCCTGGAGTGTTACTCTGAACACTGAAGCTTTCTTT. The chain carries TRBV30 and TRBJ1-1, with unresolved D. Germline V gene data show CDR1 as GTSNPN and CDR2 as SVGIG (reference sequence). The CDR3 loop spans 13 amino acids. V lost 0 bases, J lost 0 bases, and 5 bases lay in between.

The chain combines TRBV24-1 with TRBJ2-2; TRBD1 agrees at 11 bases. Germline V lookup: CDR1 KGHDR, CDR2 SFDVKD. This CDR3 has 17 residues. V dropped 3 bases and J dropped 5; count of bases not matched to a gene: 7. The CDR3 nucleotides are TGTGCCACCAGTGATATCTCCGGGACAGGGGGTACCGGGGAGCTGTTTTTT. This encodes CATSDISGTGGTGELFF.

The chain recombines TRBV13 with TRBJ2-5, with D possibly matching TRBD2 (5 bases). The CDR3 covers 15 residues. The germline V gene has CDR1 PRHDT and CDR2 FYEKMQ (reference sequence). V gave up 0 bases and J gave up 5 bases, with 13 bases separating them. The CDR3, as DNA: TGTGCCAGCAGCTTAGGGTGGACGGAGGCCGAGACCCAGTACTTC. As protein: CASSLGWTEAETQYF.

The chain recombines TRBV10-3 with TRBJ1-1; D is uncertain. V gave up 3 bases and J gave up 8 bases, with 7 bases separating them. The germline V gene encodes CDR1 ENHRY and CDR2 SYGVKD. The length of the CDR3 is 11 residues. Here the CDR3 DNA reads TGTGCCATCAGTGAATGGGGAGAAGCTTTCTTT. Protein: CAISEWGEAFF.

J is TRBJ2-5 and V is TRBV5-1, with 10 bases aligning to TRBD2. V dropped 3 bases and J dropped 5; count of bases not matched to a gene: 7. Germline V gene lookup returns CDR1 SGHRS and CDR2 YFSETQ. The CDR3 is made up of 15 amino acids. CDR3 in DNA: TGCGCCAGCAGCTCTAGCGGGGGTCCCCAGGAGACCCAGTACTTC. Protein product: CASSSSGGPQETQYF.

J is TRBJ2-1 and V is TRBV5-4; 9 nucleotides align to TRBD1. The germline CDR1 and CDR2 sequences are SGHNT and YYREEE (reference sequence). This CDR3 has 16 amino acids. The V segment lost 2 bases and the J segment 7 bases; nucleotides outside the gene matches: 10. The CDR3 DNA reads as TGTGCCAGCAGCTTAGTGCGGACAGGGGTGGGTAATGAGCAGTTCTTC. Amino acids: CASSLVRTGVGNEQFF.

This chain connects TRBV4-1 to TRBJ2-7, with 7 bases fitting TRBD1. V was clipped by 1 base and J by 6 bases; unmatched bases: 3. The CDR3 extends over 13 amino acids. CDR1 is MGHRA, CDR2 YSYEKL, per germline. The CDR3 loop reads CASSQGGQFEQYF. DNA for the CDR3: TGCGCCAGCAGCCAAGGGGGACAGTTCGAGCAGTACTTC.

CDR3 nucleotides: TGTGCCAGCAGTTTTCAGGATGGTGAAAAACTGTTTTTT. The encoded protein is CASSFQDGEKLFF. The chain recombines TRBV27 with TRBJ1-4, with D uncertain. This CDR3 is built from 13 residues. The germline V gene encodes CDR1 MNHEY and CDR2 SMNVEV (reference sequence). V lost 3 bases and J lost 7, with 9 bases in between.

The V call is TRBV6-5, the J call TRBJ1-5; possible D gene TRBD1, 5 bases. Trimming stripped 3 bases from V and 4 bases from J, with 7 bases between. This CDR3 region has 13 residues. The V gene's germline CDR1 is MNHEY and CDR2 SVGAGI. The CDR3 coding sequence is TGTGCCAGCAGTTATGAGGGGAATCAGCCCCAGCATTTT. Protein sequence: CASSYEGNQPQHF.

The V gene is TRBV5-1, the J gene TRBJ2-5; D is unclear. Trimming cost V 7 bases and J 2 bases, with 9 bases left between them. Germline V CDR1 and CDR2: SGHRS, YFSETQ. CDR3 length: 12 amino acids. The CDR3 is CASGENQETQYF. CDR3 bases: TGCGCCAGCGGTGAGAATCAAGAGACCCAGTACTTC.

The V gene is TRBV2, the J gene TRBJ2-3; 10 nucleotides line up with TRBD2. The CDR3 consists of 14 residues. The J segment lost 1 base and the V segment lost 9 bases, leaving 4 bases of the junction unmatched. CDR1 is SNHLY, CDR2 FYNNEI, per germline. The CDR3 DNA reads TGTGCCAGACACGGGACTAGCGGCACAGATACGCAGTATTTT. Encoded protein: CARHGTSGTDTQYF.

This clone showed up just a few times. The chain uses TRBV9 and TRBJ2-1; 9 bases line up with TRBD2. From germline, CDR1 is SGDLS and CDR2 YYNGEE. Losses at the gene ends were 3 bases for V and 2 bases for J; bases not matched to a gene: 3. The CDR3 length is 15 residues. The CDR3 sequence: CASSESSGAYNEQFF. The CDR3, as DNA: TGTGCCAGCAGCGAATCTAGCGGGGCCTACAATGAGCAGTTCTTC. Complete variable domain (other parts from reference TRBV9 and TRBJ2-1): DSGVTQTPKHLITATGQRVTLRCSPRSGDLSVYWYQQSLDQGLQFLIQYYNGEERAKGNILERFSAQQFPDLHSELNLSSLELGDSALYFCASSESSGAYNEQFFGPGTRLTVL.

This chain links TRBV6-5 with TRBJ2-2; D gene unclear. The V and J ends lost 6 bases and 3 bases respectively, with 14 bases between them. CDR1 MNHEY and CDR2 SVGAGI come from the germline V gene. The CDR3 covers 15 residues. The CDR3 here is CASSNVQAHTGELFF. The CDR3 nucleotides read TGTGCCAGCAGCAATGTCCAGGCTCACACCGGGGAGCTGTTTTTT.

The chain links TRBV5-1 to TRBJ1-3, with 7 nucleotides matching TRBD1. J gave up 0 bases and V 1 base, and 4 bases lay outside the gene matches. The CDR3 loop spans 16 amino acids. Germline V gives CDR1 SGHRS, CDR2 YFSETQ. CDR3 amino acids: CASSLPQGSSGNTIYF. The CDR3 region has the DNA TGCGCCAGCAGCTTGCCACAGGGGAGCTCTGGAAACACCATATATTTT.

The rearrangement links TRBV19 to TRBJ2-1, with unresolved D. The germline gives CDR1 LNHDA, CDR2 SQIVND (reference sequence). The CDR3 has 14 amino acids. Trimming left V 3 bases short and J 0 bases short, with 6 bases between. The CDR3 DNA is TGTGCCAGTAGTATTAGCCGCTCCTACAATGAGCAGTTCTTC. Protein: CASSISRSYNEQFF.

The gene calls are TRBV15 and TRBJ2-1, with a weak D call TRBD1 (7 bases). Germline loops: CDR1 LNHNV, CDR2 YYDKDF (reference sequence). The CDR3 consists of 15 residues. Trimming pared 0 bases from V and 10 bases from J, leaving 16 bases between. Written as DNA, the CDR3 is TGTGCCACCAGCAGAGATCGGGCAGGGGGGAAAGAGCAGTTCTTC. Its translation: CATSRDRAGGKEQFF.